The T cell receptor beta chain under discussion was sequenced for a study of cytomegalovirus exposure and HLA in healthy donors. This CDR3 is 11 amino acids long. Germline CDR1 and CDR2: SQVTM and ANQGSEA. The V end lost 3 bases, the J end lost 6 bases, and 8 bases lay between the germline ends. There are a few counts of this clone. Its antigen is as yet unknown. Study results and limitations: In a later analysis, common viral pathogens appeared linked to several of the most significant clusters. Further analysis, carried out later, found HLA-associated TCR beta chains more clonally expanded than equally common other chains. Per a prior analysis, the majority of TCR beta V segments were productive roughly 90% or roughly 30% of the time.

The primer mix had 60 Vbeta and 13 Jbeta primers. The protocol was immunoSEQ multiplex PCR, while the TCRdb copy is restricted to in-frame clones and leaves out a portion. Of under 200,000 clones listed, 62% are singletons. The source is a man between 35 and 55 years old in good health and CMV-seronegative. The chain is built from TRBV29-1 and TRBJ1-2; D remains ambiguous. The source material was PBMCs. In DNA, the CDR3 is TGCAGCGTTGATCATCCGGATGGCTACACCTTC. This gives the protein CSVDHPDGYTF.